This T cell receptor beta chain derives from a study of PD-1 blockade in classical Hodgkin lymphoma. Study observations and caveats: At C4D1, TCR diversity had climbed significantly for CD4+ cells, though not for CD8+ cells. Excluded were patients who started nivolumab under 1 year after ASCT, a group that had lower diversity.

Each patient relapsed following autologous stem cell transplantation, and prior brentuximab vedotin exposure differed. Patients showed best responses of complete response, partial response or progressive disease. This CDR3 region has 14 residues. Germline V lookup: CDR1 SGHDN, CDR2 FVKESK. Trimming shortened V by 1 base and J by 6 bases, and 12 bases separated the two germline ends. About this clone itself: Its antigen is unidentified.

Produced via immunoSEQ multiplex PCR; TCRdb's table is partial and in-frame only. This sample carries some 22,000 clones, over 75% of them seen once, and the ten largest clones take about a sixth. The chain uses TRBV14 and TRBJ2-5; no reliable D call. The material sequenced was peripheral blood mononuclear cells (PBMCs), taken before the second cycle of nivolumab. This TCR was sampled from a human donor with classical Hodgkin lymphoma. CDR3 DNA sequence: TGTGCCAGCAGCCAAGCGGCCGTCACGAAGACCCAGTACTTC. Residues: CASSQAAVTKTQYF.